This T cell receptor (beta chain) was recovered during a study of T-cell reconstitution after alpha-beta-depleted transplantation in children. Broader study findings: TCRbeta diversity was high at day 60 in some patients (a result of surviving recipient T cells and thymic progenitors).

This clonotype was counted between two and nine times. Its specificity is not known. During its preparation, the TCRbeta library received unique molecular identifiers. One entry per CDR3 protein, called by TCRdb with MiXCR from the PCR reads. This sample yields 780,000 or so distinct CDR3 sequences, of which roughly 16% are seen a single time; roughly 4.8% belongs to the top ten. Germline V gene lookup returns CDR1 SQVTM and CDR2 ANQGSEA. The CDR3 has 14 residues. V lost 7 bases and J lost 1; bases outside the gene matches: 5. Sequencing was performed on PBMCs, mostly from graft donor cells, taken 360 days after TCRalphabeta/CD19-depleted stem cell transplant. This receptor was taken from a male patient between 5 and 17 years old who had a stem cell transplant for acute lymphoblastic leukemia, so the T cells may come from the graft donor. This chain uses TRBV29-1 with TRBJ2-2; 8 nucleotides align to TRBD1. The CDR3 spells CSASGTGNTGELFF. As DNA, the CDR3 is TGCAGCGCTTCCGGGACAGGGAACACCGGGGAGCTGTTTTTT.